The following is a T cell receptor (beta chain) sequence with its context. These data come from a study of lymphopenia after photon versus proton radiotherapy. The J segment lost 1 base and the V segment lost 0 bases, leaving 9 bases of the junction unmatched. CDR3 length equals 19 residues. Looked up from germline, CDR1 is LGHNA and CDR2 is YNFKEQ. Only in-frame clones appear in the TCRdb table, and some are missing; sequencing was by immunoSEQ multiplex PCR. The profile shows 75,000 or so clones, about 86% of them singletons. The sequences come from peripheral blood, collected from a patient treated with proton-based radiotherapy. This TCR came from a man between 60 and 75 years old with pancreatic cancer. The chain is built from TRBV4-2 and TRBJ2-2; TRBD2 matches 9 bases. This CDR3 reads CASSQDLISLAGNTGELFF. CDR3 in DNA: TGTGCCAGCAGCCAAGATCTGATATCACTAGCGGGGAACACCGGGGAGCTGTTTTTT.